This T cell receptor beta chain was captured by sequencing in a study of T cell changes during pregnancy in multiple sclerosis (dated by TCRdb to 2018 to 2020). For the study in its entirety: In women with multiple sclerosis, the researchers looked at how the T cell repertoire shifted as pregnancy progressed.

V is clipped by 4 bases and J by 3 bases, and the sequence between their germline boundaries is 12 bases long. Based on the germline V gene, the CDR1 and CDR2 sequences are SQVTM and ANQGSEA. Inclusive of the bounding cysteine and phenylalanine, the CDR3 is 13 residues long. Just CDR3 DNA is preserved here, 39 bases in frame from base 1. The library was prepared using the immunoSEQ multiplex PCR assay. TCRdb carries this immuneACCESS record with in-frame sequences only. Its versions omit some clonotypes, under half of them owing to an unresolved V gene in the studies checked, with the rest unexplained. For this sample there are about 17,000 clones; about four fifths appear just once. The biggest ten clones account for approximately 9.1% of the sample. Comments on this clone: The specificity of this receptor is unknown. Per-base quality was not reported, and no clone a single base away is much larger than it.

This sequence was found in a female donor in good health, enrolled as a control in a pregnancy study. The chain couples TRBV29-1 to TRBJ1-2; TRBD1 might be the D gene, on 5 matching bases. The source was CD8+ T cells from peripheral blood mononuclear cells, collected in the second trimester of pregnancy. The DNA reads TGCAGCGTTGGCGGGGCGCGTTACTATGGCTACACCTTC. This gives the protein CSVGGARYYGYTF. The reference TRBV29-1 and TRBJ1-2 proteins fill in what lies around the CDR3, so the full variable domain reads SAVISQKPSRDICQRGTSLTIQCQVDSQVTMMFWYRQQPGQSLTLIATANQGSEATYESGFVIDKFPISRPNLTFSTLTVSNMSPEDSSIYLCSVGGARYYGYTFGSGTRLTVV.